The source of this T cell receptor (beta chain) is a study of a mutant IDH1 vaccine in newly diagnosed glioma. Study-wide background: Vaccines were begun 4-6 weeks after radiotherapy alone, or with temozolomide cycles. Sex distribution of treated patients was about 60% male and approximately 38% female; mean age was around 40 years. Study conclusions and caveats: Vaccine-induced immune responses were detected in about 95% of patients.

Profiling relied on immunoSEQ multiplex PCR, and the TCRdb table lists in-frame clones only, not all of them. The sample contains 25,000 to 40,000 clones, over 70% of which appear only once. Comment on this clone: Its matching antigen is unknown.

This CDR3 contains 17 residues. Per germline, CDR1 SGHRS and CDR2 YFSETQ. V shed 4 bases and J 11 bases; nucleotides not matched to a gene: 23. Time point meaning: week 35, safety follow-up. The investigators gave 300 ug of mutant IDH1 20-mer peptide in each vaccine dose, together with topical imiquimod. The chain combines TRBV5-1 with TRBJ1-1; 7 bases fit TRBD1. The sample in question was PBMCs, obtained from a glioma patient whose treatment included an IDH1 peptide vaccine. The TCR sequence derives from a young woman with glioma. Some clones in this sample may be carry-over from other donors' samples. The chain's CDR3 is CASSPLPTGDPTLAAFF. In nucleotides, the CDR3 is TGCGCCAGCAGCCCCCTCCCTACAGGGGACCCGACCCTGGCTGCTTTCTTT.